Listed here are 12 T cell receptor gamma chains from one sample, sequenced in a study of gamma delta lymphoproliferative disorders and STAT genes. PBMCs from patients and controls supplied the genomic DNA for sequencing. TCRdb applied CATT to the multiplex PCR reads for clone calling. Of around 780 gamma-chain clones in the sample, 15% to 20% were seen once. Material: blood. All receptors come from a human donor in good health.

This clone is termed large. The V call is TRGV4, the J call TRGJ1 or TRGJ2. TCRdb records no J gene; here it was assigned by comparing the DNA to germline. The CDR3 has 10 amino acids. The junction had 5 bases not matched to a gene; V was cut back by 5 bases and J by 10 bases. Per germline, CDR1 EGSTGY and CDR2 YDSYTSSV. In nucleotides, the CDR3 is TGTGCCACCTGGGTACGAAAGAAACTCTTT. Protein: CATWVRKKLF.

This clone is termed large. It is unclear where the CDR3 begins or ends on the DNA, so no DNA is shown, and the CDR3 is as TCRdb lists it. Distinct nucleotide sequences in the sample also encode this CDR3. The V gene call is TRGV11, and the J gene call is absent. TRGV11 is filed as an ORF, its function uncertain. Inclusive of both ends, the CDR3 amounts to 12 amino acids. The CDR3 reads CTTVPAGSKKLF.

This clone was counted a few times. A read error likely explains this, since a far larger clone differs by one base. No DNA is shown, since the ends of the CDR3 on it are uncertain; the CDR3 is the one TCRdb lists. TRGV11 is the V gene, and the J gene was not called. TRGV11 is labeled an ORF, and its function is uncertain. The length of the CDR3 is 19 amino acids, counting both ends. The CDR3 sequence is CTTVPAKILINTAGWFKIF.

This clone was seen a handful of times. TCRdb lists the protein of a much larger clone for this DNA, which differs at residue 9, so this is likely a read error; the protein given here is translated from the DNA itself. V usage is TRGV11 and J usage is TRGJP1. The J gene, missing from TCRdb, was assigned here through DNA to germline matching. TRGV11 is placed among ORFs of uncertain function. The CDR3 consists of 12 residues. The CDR3 nucleotides read TGTGCCTGCTGGACCCCCGGTTGGATCAAGATATTT. Residues: CACWTPGWIKIF.

This clone ranks as large. CDR3 residues: CATRPLRSFSDWIKTF. The DNA for the CDR3 is TGTGCCACCCGGCCCCTGCGGTCTTTTAGTGATTGGATCAAGACGTTT. The chain has TRGV2 and TRGJP2. The J gene, left out of TCRdb, was set here by checking the DNA against germline. The CDR3 covers 16 residues. Germline loops: CDR1 EGSNGY, CDR2 YDSYNSKV. V lost 9 bases and J lost 4; bases outside the gene matches: 17.

This clone turned up a few times. This likely came from a read error, as a far larger clone is one base away. Other DNA sequences in this specimen translate into the identical CDR3. The chain recombines TRGV3 with TRGJP1. Here the J gene was assigned by germline matching of the DNA, as TCRdb has none. The CDR3 consists of 15 residues. Per the germline V gene, CDR1 is VTNTFY and CDR2 is YDVSTARD (reference sequence). The CDR3: CATWDRLVTGWFKIF. The CDR3, as DNA: TGCGCCACCTGGGACAGGCTGGTCACTGGTTGGTTCAAGATATTT.

Sample share makes this clone large (0.1 to 1%). CDR3 sequence: CAAWDYITTGWFKIF. The CDR3 region has the DNA TGTGCTGCGTGGGATTATATCACCACTGGTTGGTTCAAGATATTT. This chain links TRGV10 with TRGJP1. TCRdb gives no J gene; it was assigned here by matching the DNA to germline. TRGV10 is flagged as an ORF with uncertain function. The J segment lost 2 bases and the V segment lost 8 bases, leaving 9 bases of the junction unmatched. The CDR3 is 15 amino acids.

For this clone: No DNA is shown, since the ends of the CDR3 on it are uncertain; the CDR3 is the one TCRdb lists. Here the V gene is TRGV11, but the J gene went uncalled. TRGV11 is an ORF, with its function uncertain. The CDR3 length equals 19 residues, ends included. CDR3 in amino acids: CTTVPAGLDPSLEYYKKLF.

By sample share, this clone is medium-sized (0.01 to 0.1%). The chain links TRGV8 to TRGJP1. TCRdb offers no J gene call, so here the DNA was matched to germline to obtain one. The CDR3 extends over 15 amino acids. With V trimmed by 0 bases and J by 4 bases, 5 bases remained unmatched. The germline V gene encodes CDR1 VENAVY and CDR2 YDSYNSRV. The CDR3 loop is CATWDRQGTGWFKIF. The DNA of the CDR3 is TGTGCCACCTGGGATAGGCAGGGCACTGGTTGGTTCAAGATATTT.

By sample share, this clone is medium-sized (0.01 to 0.1%). CDR3 nucleotides: TGTGCCTTACCGATTGTCAGAGGGGTAATTTATTATAAGAAACTCTTT. It codes for CALPIVRGVIYYKKLF. This sequence joins TRGV9 and TRGJ1 or TRGJ2. The J gene is absent in TCRdb and was assigned here via DNA matching to germline. CDR1 is GITISATS and CDR2 is ISYDGTV in the germline V gene (reference sequence). The V segment lost 10 bases and the J segment 3 bases; nucleotides outside the gene matches: 21. This CDR3 contains 16 residues.

The V gene is given as TRGV9, and no J gene call is available. This CDR3 has 9 amino acids. The V gene's germline CDR1 is GITISATS and CDR2 ISYDGTV (reference sequence). CDR3 sequence reads: CALWEVLLF. The CDR3 DNA is TGTGCCTTGTGGGAGGTGCTGCTCTTT.

Details on this clone: At residue 3, the translated DNA and the protein in TCRdb do not agree; the protein given here is derived from the DNA. The V call is TRGV5, the J call TRGJ1 or TRGJ2. Matching the DNA to germline supplied the J gene, which TCRdb does not give. CDR1 is VINAFY and CDR2 is YDVSNSKD in the germline V gene. The CDR3 has 11 amino acids. Here the CDR3 reads CAAWDYYKKLF. The DNA for the CDR3 is TGTGCCGCCTGGGACTATTATAAGAAACTCTTT.